The 2 T cell receptor beta chains reported below all come from one sample, sequenced in a study of early T cells in non-severe SARS-CoV-2 infection. MiXCR, run by TCRdb on the 5' RACE reads, gives a single entry per CDR3 protein. This table holds about 59,000 distinct CDR3 sequences, less than 15% found once. Sequenced here: whole blood, sampled at baseline. The receptor set was obtained from an adult who was a healthcare worker with PCR-confirmed SARS-CoV-2 infection or an uninfected control (not recorded which).

This chain links TRBV20-1 with TRBJ2-5; D remains ambiguous. CDR1 DFQATT and CDR2 SNEGSKA come from the germline V gene (reference sequence). The length of the CDR3 is 12 residues. The ends were cut back, 1 base at V and 2 bases at J, with 5 bases in the middle. In nucleotides, the CDR3 is TGCAGTGCTAGAGTCGGACAAGAGACCCAGTACTTC. It encodes CSARVGQETQYF.

In its sample, this clonotype was seen many times. The chain recombines TRBV7-9 with TRBJ1-3; D is perhaps TRBD1 (5 bases). From germline, CDR1 is SEHNR and CDR2 FQNEAQ (reference sequence). The CDR3 is made up of 16 amino acids. The V end lost 1 base, the J end lost 2 bases, and 12 bases lay between the germline ends. CDR3 nucleotide sequence: TGTGCCAGCAGCTTAGGTGGGGCGCGGACTGGAAACACCATATATTTT. It specifies CASSLGGARTGNTIYF.